This is a list of T cell receptor beta chains from one sample in a study of molecular identifiers for immune sequencing clone quantification. TCRdb reprocessed the PCR reads with MiXCR, giving one entry per CDR3 protein. This table holds over 550,000 distinct CDR3 sequences, roughly 23% found once. The sample consisted of naive CD8+ T cells from blood, with Jurkat cell RNA spiked in. These TCRs come from a human donor in good health. Some libraries in this study had Jurkat cell RNA spiked in. The CDR3 runs from the conserved cysteine through the conserved F or W. D genes are given only for firm matches. A row's size may be missing; if present it is once, few, many or a size class.

v_call	j_call	d_call	clone_size	cdr3_nt	cdr3_aa
TRBV9	TRBJ2-7	TRBD1	few	TGTGCCAGCAGCGGGAAGGACAGGGGTTTCTACGAGCAGTACTTC	CASSGKDRGFYEQYF
TRBV7-9	TRBJ1-1	-	-	TGTGCCAGCAGCTTCCAGGGAGCGCCTGAAGCTTTCTTT	CASSFQGAPEAFF
TRBV29-1	TRBJ1-2	TRBD1	many	TGCAGCGCTGAACTTCTGACAGGGGAAACCGCCCTCAACTATGGCTACACCTTC	CSAELLTGETALNYGYTF
TRBV29-1	TRBJ2-7	-	many	TGCAGCGTTGAAGATGGGCCTGGGGGGGAGCAGTACTTC	CSVEDGPGGEQYF
TRBV7-2	TRBJ2-5	-	-	TGTGCCAGCAGCAATGAAAAGGACAGAAGAGAGACCCAGTACTTC	CASSNEKDRRETQYF
TRBV4-1	TRBJ2-7	-	few	TGCGCCAGCAGCCAAGAGGCCTGGGGGGCCGGCTACGAGCAGTACTTC	CASSQEAWGAGYEQYF
TRBV29-1	TRBJ2-7	-	many	TGCAGCGTTGGCCTTAACAGGGAATTGTACTCCAACGAGCAGTACTTC	CSVGLNRELYSNEQYF
TRBV6-2/TRBV6-3	TRBJ2-7	TRBD2	-	TGTGCCAGCAGTTACATGGCTAGCGGGAGAGGGCGCGAGCAGTACTTC	CASSYMASGRGREQYF
TRBV7-9	TRBJ2-3	TRBD2	few	TGTGCCAGCAGCTTAGTTGCTACTAGCGGGAGTGTAACAGATACGCAGTATTTT	CASSLVATSGSVTDTQYF
TRBV7-9	TRBJ2-7	TRBD2	-	TGTGCCAGCAGTTCTAGCGGAACTCCCTACGAGCAGTACTTC	CASSSSGTPYEQYF
TRBV27	TRBJ2-7	TRBD2	few	TGTGCCAGCAGTGAGCCCCTAGCGGAAAGCTCCTACGAGCAGTACTTC	CASSEPLAESSYEQYF
TRBV6-6	TRBJ2-7	-	-	TGTGCCAGCACTCCTACCCGAGGGTGGGAGCAGTACTTC	CASTPTRGWEQYF
TRBV2	TRBJ2-1	TRBD2	few	TGTGCCAGCAGCGGCAGACTAGCGGAGGACAATGAGCAGTTCTTC	CASSGRLAEDNEQFF
TRBV7-6	TRBJ2-3	-	many	TGTGCCAGCAGCTACCCCTCGAGCGGACTTACAGATACGCAGTATTTT	CASSYPSSGLTDTQYF
TRBV4-1	TRBJ2-3	TRBD2	few	TGCGCCAGCAGAACTACTAGCGTATCGACAGATACGCAGTATTTT	CASRTTSVSTDTQYF
TRBV6-5	TRBJ2-3	TRBD1	many	TGTGCCAGCAGTTACTCGAGGGACAGGCCCACAGATACGCAGTATTTT	CASSYSRDRPTDTQYF
TRBV6-5	TRBJ2-6	-	many	TGTGCCAGTCTGTCTGGGGCCAACGTCCTGACTTTC	CASLSGANVLTF
TRBV13	TRBJ1-6	-	-	TGTGCCAGCAGCTTAGTCGGTACGGAGCCAAATTCACCCCTCCACTTT	CASSLVGTEPNSPLHF
TRBV7-6	TRBJ2-3	TRBD2	few	TGTGCCAGCAGCTCCACGGGACTAGATAGAGATACGCAGTATTTT	CASSSTGLDRDTQYF
TRBV4-3	TRBJ2-1	TRBD1	-	TGCGCCAGCAGCCAAGATGTGAGACAGGGCATCTATGAGCAGTTCTTC	CASSQDVRQGIYEQFF
TRBV27	TRBJ1-5	-	many	TGTGCCAGCAGTACAATTAGCAATCAGCCCCAGCATTTT	CASSTISNQPQHF
TRBV29-1	TRBJ2-7	-	many	TGCAGCGTTTTGACCCCGGACACACCGGGATACGAGCAGTACTTC	CSVLTPDTPGYEQYF
TRBV27	TRBJ2-7	-	few	TGTGCCAGCAGTTTAGCGGGGGCTTTGAGGGAGCAGTACTTC	CASSLAGALREQYF
TRBV27	TRBJ2-7	TRBD1	-	TGTGCCAGCAGTACAGTCACAGGGGTTTTTATCAACGAGCAGTACTTC	CASSTVTGVFINEQYF
TRBV7-2	TRBJ1-1	TRBD1	many	TGTGCCAGCAGCCCACCGGGACAGATTTTAGCTTTCTTT	CASSPPGQILAFF
TRBV12-3/TRBV12-4	TRBJ2-7	-	many	TGTGCCAGCAGCCGCGGACAGAGAAACGAGCAGTACTTC	CASSRGQRNEQYF
TRBV29-1	TRBJ1-3	TRBD1	many	TGCAGCGTTGTCGGGACAGGGACTGGAAACACCATATATTTT	CSVVGTGTGNTIYF
TRBV29-1	TRBJ2-3	TRBD2	-	TGCAGCGTTGTCAGCGGGGGGTCCACTGTTCGGTTAGATACGCAGTATTTT	CSVVSGGSTVRLDTQYF
TRBV13	TRBJ1-5	-	few	TGTGCCAGCAGCCTGGGGGCCCTAGGGAATCAGCCCCAGCATTTT	CASSLGALGNQPQHF
TRBV30	TRBJ2-7	TRBD1	many	TGTGCCTGGAGTGTACGCAGGGGGCGATGGGAGCAGTACTTC	CAWSVRRGRWEQYF
TRBV19	TRBJ2-7	-	many	TGTGCCAGTAGTTCCCGCGGCCAGGGTTCCTACGAGCAGTACTTC	CASSSRGQGSYEQYF
TRBV27	TRBJ2-7	-	few	TGTGCCAGCAGTTTATCGGGACCCGGCTCCTACGAGCAGTACTTC	CASSLSGPGSYEQYF
TRBV3-1	TRBJ2-5	TRBD2	many	TGTGCCAGCAGCAGGGGACTAGCGGGAGTTCAAGAGACCCAGTACTTC	CASSRGLAGVQETQYF
TRBV7-4	TRBJ2-3	TRBD2	-	TGTGCCAGCAGCCCGGAGCCTGGACTAGCGGAGCCCACAGATGCGCAGTATTTT	CASSPEPGLAEPTDAQYF
TRBV5-6	TRBJ2-5	-	many	TGTGCCAGCAGCCCGGGACAACCCCGCCAAGAGACCCAGTACTTC	CASSPGQPRQETQYF
TRBV27	TRBJ1-1	-	-	TGTGCCAGCAGTGGGGGGGAGCCCCAGAACACTGAAGCTTTCTTT	CASSGGEPQNTEAFF
TRBV6-1	TRBJ2-1	-	-	TGTGCCAGCAGAGCTTGGGACAATGAGCAGTTCTTC	CASRAWDNEQFF
TRBV6-5	TRBJ2-7	TRBD1	-	TGTGCCAGCAATCACAGGGGCGTGTCCTACGAGCAGTACTTC	CASNHRGVSYEQYF
TRBV4-2	TRBJ2-7	TRBD2	many	TGTGCCAGCAGCCAAGATCCGGGACTAGCTATTGGCGAGCAGTACTTC	CASSQDPGLAIGEQYF
TRBV28	TRBJ2-3	TRBD2	many	TGTGCCAGCAGTTTGCCAACTAGCGGGTCAGCGTGGTCAGATACGCAGTATTTT	CASSLPTSGSAWSDTQYF
TRBV5-1	TRBJ2-1	-	-	TGCGCCAGCAGCCCCAGAAATCGACCTGCCCGGGACAATGAGCAGTTCTTC	CASSPRNRPARDNEQFF
TRBV5-6	TRBJ1-1	-	-	TGTGCCAGCAGCTTCTTCACCGGGGGCACTGAAGCTTTCTTT	CASSFFTGGTEAFF
TRBV7-8	TRBJ2-7	-	many	TGTGCCAGCAGCTTAGTTCCAGGCCCCTACGAGCAGTACTTC	CASSLVPGPYEQYF
TRBV6-1	TRBJ1-6	-	many	TGTGCCAGCAGTGAAGATGAGCTCTATAATTCACCCCTCCACTTT	CASSEDELYNSPLHF
TRBV15	TRBJ1-5	-	many	TGTGCCACCAGCAGAGATATGGGGTGCAATCAGCCCCAGCATTTT	CATSRDMGCNQPQHF
TRBV7-9	TRBJ1-3	-	many	TGTGCCAGCAGCCCGAAGGACGGATCGGACACCATATATTTT	CASSPKDGSDTIYF
TRBV4-1	TRBJ2-7	-	few	TGCGCCAGCAGCCAACCCAGCCTCTCCTACGAGCAGTACTTC	CASSQPSLSYEQYF
TRBV7-2	TRBJ1-1	-	many	TGTGCCAGCAGCTTAGATCTTGTGACTGAAGCTTTCTTT	CASSLDLVTEAFF
TRBV7-9	TRBJ2-6	-	few	TGTGCCAGCAGCTTATTGGTCAAGGGGACGGGGGCCAACGTCCTGACTTTC	CASSLLVKGTGANVLTF
TRBV11-2	TRBJ2-7	TRBD1	-	TGTGCCAGCAGCTTAGCCGGGACAGGACTCTACGAGCAGTACTTC	CASSLAGTGLYEQYF
TRBV28	TRBJ2-2	TRBD2	few	TGTGCCAGCAGTTTGCTAGCGGGGACCGGGGAGCTGTTTTTT	CASSLLAGTGELFF
TRBV5-1	TRBJ1-2	-	many	TGCGCCAGCAGCTTGGACGGAGACACTAACTATGGCTACACCTTC	CASSLDGDTNYGYTF
TRBV6-5	TRBJ2-6	-	-	TGTGCCAGCAGTTACACCGTCTTCGGGGCCAACGTCCTGACTTTC	CASSYTVFGANVLTF
TRBV19	TRBJ1-5	-	-	TGTGCCAGTAGGGTCGGACACCTTAGCAATCAGCCCCAGCATTTT	CASRVGHLSNQPQHF
TRBV29-1	TRBJ1-1	TRBD1	many	TGCAGCGTAGGGACAGGGGGGACTGAAGCTTTCTTT	CSVGTGGTEAFF